Included here is one T cell receptor beta chain sequence, with context. The data were taken from a study of blood T cell repertoires in COVID-19. Cohort assignment relied on participant-reported clinical history. Trimming stripped 4 bases from V and 6 bases from J, with 20 bases between. The V gene's germline CDR1 is SGHVS and CDR2 FQNEAQ. CDR3 length: 16 residues. Sequenced by immunoSEQ multiplex PCR; TCRdb stores in-frame clones only, minus some. Of about 470,000 clones listed, roughly 87% are singletons. The V gene is TRBV7-8, the J gene TRBJ2-3; no clear D gene. Source material: PBMCs or T cells enriched from blood (not recorded which). The sequence came from a woman in her late teens or twenties who had recovered from COVID-19. This CDR3 is CASSSSAGPLTDTQYF. CDR3 bases: TGTGCCAGCAGCTCTTCGGCTGGGCCCCTCACGGATACGCAGTATTTT. Full variable domain (missing parts from reference TRBV7-8 and TRBJ2-3): GAGVSQSPRYKVAKRGQDVALRCDPISGHVSLFWYQQALGQGPEFLTYFQNEAQLDKSGLPSDRFFAERPEGSVSTLKIQRTQQEDSAVYLCASSSSAGPLTDTQYFGPGTRLTVL.